This TCR beta chain was profiled in a study of shared clonotypes between healthy human individuals (dated by TCRdb to about 2020). Regarding the complete study: A few men and a couple of women, aged 18 to 49 years, made up the cohort. The study deeply sequenced blood TCR repertoires of about 5 healthy adults to estimate repertoire size and the extent of clonotype sharing between individuals. For each donor, three plates each were used for CD4 naive and CD4 memory, two plates were used for CD8 naive, and one plate was used for CD8 memory. Each donor's leukapheresis produced roughly between roughly 0.9 and 8.9 billion PBMCs. Libraries were prepared and TCR repertoires were sequenced by different laboratories using diverse techniques, in order to increase sequencing depth and limit assay-specific biases.

Here V drops 6 bases and J drops 4 bases, and the junction holds 6 bases not matched to any gene. The germline V gene supplies CDR1 SNHLY and CDR2 FYNNEI. The CDR3 runs 14 residues from the cysteine to the phenylalanine. Only CDR3 DNA remains: 42 bases, in frame from the first base. Points on this clone: There is no known antigen for this receptor. Nothing much larger sits one base from this clone, and base qualities are not available.

Healthy HIV-negative adults with no recently reported acute infections or vaccinations were included as donors. Every donor was a Caucasian adult residing in Nashville, Tennessee, USA. CD4+ T cells were enriched through magnetic negative selection, after which naive cells were positively selected on CD45RA and the remaining negative fraction served as the memory subset. After blood collection by leukapheresis, PBMCs were isolated using Ficoll-Histopaque density gradient centrifugation and then cryopreserved in the vapor phase of liquid nitrogen. Analytical flow cytometry was used to check the purity and quantity of each magnetically sorted T cell population. Genomic DNA was isolated from each sorted fraction and quantified by UV absorbance on a Nanodrop 2000c. TCR CDR3 regions were amplified from genomic DNA by multiplex PCR using the deep immunoSEQ assay. Genomic DNA extracted from each cell subset was distributed evenly over all wells of several immunoSEQ 96-well plates, and each plate served as one replicate. For sorted subsets, about 200 ng genomic DNA, equal to about 30,000 T cell genomes, was loaded into each replicate PCR. Purified libraries were measured with a Qubit 3.0 fluorometer, size-checked on a Bioanalyzer 2100, and measured again with the KAPA Library Quantification kit. Every immunoSEQ 96-well plate was sequenced on a separate single-read 150-cycle Illumina NextSeq 550 flow cell. Per the original workflow: Because the immunoSEQ output held only junctional sequences and lacked quality scores, the filtering could not match the filtering applied to full-length reads. Sequences were annotated with PyIR, a Python wrapper for IgBLAST v1.9, and V/J genes and CDR3 were assigned using IMGT germline references. Reads were removed for weak V/J assignments (E-value above 1e-6), missing CDR3, stop codons, out-of-frame junctions, or ambiguous translated residues. A V3J clonotype was defined by an identical inferred V gene, J gene, and CDR3 amino acid sequence. The percentage overlap between two repertoires was calculated by dividing the number of shared unique clonotypes by the size of the smaller repertoire. Three approaches were used to assess repertoire richness: RTK rarefaction, the Chao1 estimator, and Recon v2.1 estimates of unobserved clonotypes. OLGA was used to compute generation probabilities for all TCRbeta clonotypes that the gDNA method yielded from a handful of donors. TCRdb provides this immuneACCESS table in a form limited to in-frame rearrangements. Some clones are lacking; in checked studies, under half of them reflect an unresolved V gene, and why the rest are absent is not known. From that table come the V and J calls and clone size; the DNA was used to work out D and trimming. Here the sample has about 2.4 million clones; around 94% occur a single time. Together, the top ten hold over 0.12% of the sample.

Results and caveats for the whole study, not just this receptor: Based on pairwise subsampling, the degree of clonotype sharing among donors was expected to be affected by sequencing depth. Estimated clonotype richness was generally larger for naive than for memory subsets. Even with the large sequencing depth, rarefaction of the sorted-subset datasets indicated that sequencing was incomplete. Because the study included only a small number of donors, the genetic and exposure-history diversity represented was limited. Sharing across several donors was observed for around 5% of naive CD4, less than 4% of naive CD8, 2% to 2.5% of memory CD4, and around 0.42% of memory CD8 clonotypes. Sampling was limited to blood, and TCR repertoires in tissue likely differ from TCR repertoires in blood. Compared with non-shared clonotypes, clonotypes shared by all four sorted-subset donors had higher generation probabilities.

This TCR was recovered from a man aged 18 to 30 in good health. Sequencing was done on a sample of naive CD4+ T cells sorted from blood. Read against the paper, the sample's cell subset or site label means: CD45RA+ positively selected. The chain is made from TRBV2 and TRBJ1-5, with 7 central nucleotides matching TRBD1. The base sequence is TGTGCCAGCAGATCAGGGGGAGGAAATCAGCCCCAGCATTTT. Translated, it reads CASRSGGGNQPQHF.